These T cell receptor beta chains were read from a single sample in a study of blood T cells in healthy people across ages. From the 5' RACE reads, TCRdb called clonotypes with MiXCR, one entry per CDR3 protein. The sample gives hundreds of thousands of distinct CDR3 sequences, under 30% of which show up once; about 3% is in the top ten. These data also featured in a second study, about T cells of mothers and their children.

The sample was blood. The receptors come from a boy aged 5-17 years in good health. Each CDR3 is given with its conserved first and last residue. D genes are given only for firm matches. A row's size may be missing; if present it is once, few, many or a size class.

CDR3 DNA	CDR3 protein	J gene	clone size	D gene	V gene
TGTGCCACCAGCGTCCCTCGGGGCACCGGGGAGCTGTTTTTT	CATSVPRGTGELFF	TRBJ2-2	few	-	TRBV15
TGCAGTGCTAGTAACAGGGCTGGGGCCAACGTCCTGACTTTC	CSASNRAGANVLTF	TRBJ2-6	-	-	TRBV29-1
TGTGCCAGCAGCTTCAACCTTCAGGCCAGGACCGGGGAGCTGTTTTTT	CASSFNLQARTGELFF	TRBJ2-2	-	-	TRBV7-2
TGTGCCAGCAGCCGGTCGTGGGGGCCTAATGAAAAACTGTTTTTT	CASSRSWGPNEKLFF	TRBJ1-4	few	-	TRBV14
TGCAGTGCTAGATCCTTTCCCTCAGACAGGGGAGACGAGCAGTACTTC	CSARSFPSDRGDEQYF	TRBJ2-7	-	TRBD1	TRBV20-1
TGCGCCAGCAGCTTGGATTCCGGAAGGGACAATGAGCAGTTCTTC	CASSLDSGRDNEQFF	TRBJ2-1	-	-	TRBV5-1
TGCAGTGCTAGAGATCCAGGACAGGGGCGGCAAGAGACCCAGTACTTC	CSARDPGQGRQETQYF	TRBJ2-5	few	TRBD1	TRBV20-1
TGTGCCAGCAGTAGAGGACAGGGGGCGTCGTATAATTCACCCCTCCACTTT	CASSRGQGASYNSPLHF	TRBJ1-6	once	TRBD1	TRBV6-1
TGTGCCAGCCGGGGGCGGGGGATATACGAGCAGTTCTTC	CASRGRGIYEQFF	TRBJ2-1	-	-	TRBV11-2
TGTGCCAGCGGACTGACCCGGGGGGATCAAGGAGGGGAAGCTTTCTTT	CASGLTRGDQGGEAFF	TRBJ1-1	-	-	TRBV6-2/TRBV6-3
TGCAGTGCTAGACCCCGCGGGGGGATCCTCCAAGAGACCCAGTACTTC	CSARPRGGILQETQYF	TRBJ2-5	few	TRBD2	TRBV20-1
TGTGCCAGCAGTTACGCCGCAGGGGAAAAACTGTTTTTT	CASSYAAGEKLFF	TRBJ1-4	few	-	TRBV6-5